The clone carrying this T cell receptor beta chain was counted a single time. Its antigen is undetermined. The sample is drawn from a study of cytomegalovirus exposure and HLA in healthy donors. Germline V lookup: CDR1 SGHRS, CDR2 YFSETQ. V lost 4 bases and J 2 bases, leaving 12 bases between the germline ends. The CDR3 sequence is 15 residues long. Both 60 Vbeta primers and 13 Jbeta primers went into the PCR. Generated by immunoSEQ multiplex PCR, the TCRdb table keeps only in-frame clones and is missing some. The sample has 100,000 to 150,000 clones; about three fifths are singletons. The study, taken as a whole, reports: There were three CMV-associated chains whose specificity for CMV antigens was confirmed in vitro.

The gene calls are TRBV5-1 and TRBJ1-4; TRBD1 is a possible D gene (6 bases). Material: PBMCs. The source is a woman aged 40 to 50 in good health and CMV-seropositive. CDR3 sequence: CASSRNTGTNEKLFF. The CDR3 DNA follows: TGCGCCAGCAGCCGAAACACAGGGACTAATGAAAAACTGTTTTTT.